The 27 T cell receptor beta chains below all came from one sample that was sequenced in a study of naive and memory T cell subsets. What these receptors recognize is not known. An equimolar mix of two oligonucleotides served as the beta constant-region primer for TRBC1 and TRBC2. The ligated cDNA underwent four PCR rounds using SP2 and nested alpha and beta constant-region primers. TCRdb reanalysed the UMI-ligation and nested PCR reads using MiXCR and keeps one entry per CDR3 protein. The data contain around 140,000 distinct CDR3 sequences, roughly 22% of them seen just once; the ten biggest clones take up roughly 0.1%. Study-level results: Possibly reflecting memory cells re-expressing CD45RA, a few larger clonotypes occurred in naive repertoires, especially CD8.

Sequenced sample: naive CD4+ T cells from blood. The receptors were gathered from a human donor in good health.

As for this clonotype: A read error may produce the germline difference seen at one junction end. This chain joins TRBV7-3 and TRBJ2-7, with TRBD2 identical over 10 bases. The CDR3 spans 15 residues. The germline CDR1 and CDR2 sequences are SGHTA and FQGTGA. CDR3 DNA: TGTGCCAGCAGCCTAACCTCTAGCGGGAGCTCCGTGCAGTACTTC. Translated, it gives CASSLTSSGSSVQYF.

The V gene is TRBV20-1, the J gene TRBJ1-2; D possibly corresponds to TRBD1 (6 bases). The CDR3 consists of 14 residues. Germline V gene data show CDR1 as DFQATT and CDR2 as SNEGSKA (reference sequence). Trimming removed 6 bases from V and 7 bases from J, with 21 bases in between. CDR3 amino acids: CSAAQSTLGGGYTF. For the CDR3, the DNA is TGCAGTGCCGCGCAAAGCACATTAGGGGGTGGCTACACCTTC.

This clonotype has ten or more counts. The chain couples TRBV28 to TRBJ2-3; D is possibly TRBD2 (5 bases). From germline, CDR1 is MDHEN and CDR2 SYDVKM. This CDR3 comprises 14 residues. Trimming removed 3 bases at V and 2 bases at J, with 9 bases between. The CDR3 nucleotides are TGTGCCAGCAGTTTGGGCGGGTACACAGATACGCAGTATTTT. Its translation is CASSLGGYTDTQYF. The variable domain in full, completed from reference TRBV28 and TRBJ2-3, reads DVKVTQSSRYLVKRTGEKVFLECVQDMDHENMFWYRQDPGLGLRLIYFSYDVKMKEKGDIPEGYSVSREKKERFSLILESASTNQTSMYLCASSLGGYTDTQYFGPGTRLTVL.

This clonotype was picked up a small number of times. V gene TRBV28 combines with J gene TRBJ2-5; D not certain. V dropped 3 bases and J dropped 7 bases, with 12 bases sitting between them. This CDR3 is 13 amino acids long. CDR1 is MDHEN and CDR2 is SYDVKM in the germline V gene. Here the CDR3 reads CASSFGVLGTQYF. CDR3 DNA: TGTGCCAGCAGTTTCGGCGTCCTCGGGACCCAGTACTTC. The full variable domain, completed using reference TRBV28 and TRBJ2-5, is DVKVTQSSRYLVKRTGEKVFLECVQDMDHENMFWYRQDPGLGLRLIYFSYDVKMKEKGDIPEGYSVSREKKERFSLILESASTNQTSMYLCASSFGVLGTQYFGPGTRLLVL.

The chain combines TRBV20-1 with TRBJ2-3; 8 bases match TRBD2. V shed 5 bases and J 8 bases; nucleotides not matched to a gene: 18. Germline values: CDR1 DFQATT, CDR2 SNEGSKA (reference sequence). The CDR3 totals 16 residues. This chain's CDR3 is CSAVRGIGRAFGTQYF. The CDR3 DNA reads as TGCAGTGCTGTGAGGGGGATCGGGAGGGCCTTTGGTACGCAGTATTTT.

This clonotype was seen more than once but under ten times. The rearrangement uses TRBV6-1 and TRBJ1-2; 7 bases are a match to TRBD1. The germline V gene has CDR1 MNHNS and CDR2 SASEGT. V lost 6 bases, J lost 10 bases, and 8 bases stayed unmatched. The CDR3 covers 12 residues. The CDR3 DNA follows: TGTGCCAGCAGGCTCCACAGGGGTATCTACACCTTC. Protein sequence: CASRLHRGIYTF.

This chain uses TRBV5-1 with TRBJ2-7, with TRBD2 matching over 10 bases. The CDR3 extends over 16 amino acids. With 0 bases clipped from V and 6 bases from J, the junction kept 9 bases outside the gene matches. CDR1 is SGHRS, CDR2 YFSETQ, per germline. Here the CDR3 DNA reads TGCGCCAGCAGCTTGGGGCTAGCGGGAGTATCGGGCGAGCAGTACTTC. Its protein is CASSLGLAGVSGEQYF.

This chain connects TRBV12-3 or TRBV12-4 to TRBJ2-3; D is undetermined. The V gene lost 3 bases and the J gene lost 8 bases, with 24 bases spanning the gap. This CDR3 has 17 amino acids. CDR3 in DNA: TGTGCCAGCAGTTTTAGGCGGCGAGCTAGATCCCACTCTACGCAGTATTTT. Residues: CASSFRRRARSHSTQYF.

This sequence joins TRBV12-3 or TRBV12-4 and TRBJ1-2; 8 bases line up with TRBD1. V lost 6 bases and J lost 8; bases outside the gene matches: 8. The CDR3 is made up of 13 amino acids. The CDR3 loop is CASSRGQGGGYTF. The CDR3 coding sequence is TGTGCCAGCAGCCGAGGACAGGGAGGCGGCTACACCTTC.

The genes are TRBV12-3 or TRBV12-4 and TRBJ1-1, with D unresolved. The V end lost 4 bases, the J end lost 0 bases, and 12 bases lay between the germline ends. The CDR3 is 15 residues long. CDR3 loop: CASSSRTPLNTEAFF. Written as DNA, the CDR3 is TGTGCCAGCAGTTCAAGGACTCCTCTGAACACTGAAGCTTTCTTT.

V gene TRBV11-3 combines with J gene TRBJ2-1, with D tentatively TRBD2 (6 bases). V was pared by 1 base and J by 1 base, with 20 bases between. There are 19 residues in the CDR3. Germline lookup yields CDR1 SGHNT and CDR2 YENEEA. As DNA, the CDR3 is TGTGCCAGCAGCTTAGGTAGGCTTGGTGGCGGGACTTCCTACAATGAGCAGTTCTTC. Translation: CASSLGRLGGGTSYNEQFF.

This chain uses TRBV29-1 with TRBJ2-7; D may match TRBD1 or TRBD2 (5 bases each). V was trimmed by 6 bases and J by 7 bases, leaving 19 bases between them. The germline CDR1 and CDR2 sequences are SQVTM and ANQGSEA. CDR3 length: 13 amino acids. The CDR3 spells CSVALRGPREQYF. The CDR3, as DNA: TGCAGCGTCGCTCTACGGGGACCGAGGGAGCAGTACTTC.

This clonotype was seen only a few times. The chain has TRBV3-1 and TRBJ2-1, with D hard to call. From germline, CDR1 is LGHDT and CDR2 YNNKEL (reference sequence). V lost 0 bases to trimming and J lost 6 bases, with 12 bases between them. CDR3 size: 15 residues. The CDR3 DNA follows: TGTGCCAGCAGCCAAGATAGTCTAGTGGCCAATGAGCAGTTCTTC. Its translation is CASSQDSLVANEQFF.

This clonotype was seen a few times. V gene TRBV3-1 combines with J gene TRBJ2-2; D may correspond to TRBD1 or TRBD2 (5 bases each). The length of the CDR3 is 15 residues. Germline lookup yields CDR1 LGHDT and CDR2 YNNKEL (reference sequence). V lost 3 bases, J lost 6 bases, and 14 bases lay in between. The CDR3 spells CASSHFTGTPGELFF. As DNA, the CDR3 is TGTGCCAGCAGCCACTTCACCGGGACGCCCGGGGAGCTGTTTTTT.

This clonotype was recorded at least ten times. V and J are TRBV4-1 and TRBJ2-3; weak D call: TRBD2 (6 bases). Germline V gene sequence: CDR1 MGHRA, CDR2 YSYEKL. The CDR3 extends over 16 amino acids. The V and J ends lost 3 bases and 0 bases respectively, with 13 bases between them. The DNA of the CDR3 is TGCGCCAGCAGCCAGGCGAGCGGGTCCAGCACAGATACGCAGTATTTT. Its protein is CASSQASGSSTDTQYF.

The chain joins TRBV2 to TRBJ2-7, with 8 bases identical to TRBD1. The junction had 4 bases not matched to a gene; V was cut back by 5 bases and J by 1 base. This CDR3 has 14 amino acids. Germline lookup yields CDR1 SNHLY and CDR2 FYNNEI. CDR3 coding DNA: TGTGCCAGCAGTTGGGGACAGGTGTCCTACGAGCAGTACTTC. Amino acid sequence: CASSWGQVSYEQYF.

The genes are TRBV3-1 and TRBJ2-6; TRBD1 agrees at 11 bases. Germline CDR1 is LGHDT and CDR2 is YNNKEL (reference sequence). The CDR3 covers 20 residues. With 4 bases clipped from V and 3 bases from J, the junction kept 14 bases outside the gene matches. CDR3 bases: TGTGCCAGCAGCCGCATACGGACAGGGGGCGCTAGCTTTGGGGCCAACGTCCTGACTTTC. Translating it yields CASSRIRTGGASFGANVLTF.

This clonotype was observed a handful of times. The rearrangement links TRBV29-1 to TRBJ1-5, with D unresolved. CDR3 length equals 13 residues. Germline CDR1 reads SQVTM; CDR2 reads ANQGSEA. The germline V and J ends were trimmed by 4 bases and 2 bases, with 9 bases remaining between them. The CDR3: CSVGFSGNQPQHF. The CDR3 coding sequence is TGCAGCGTTGGCTTTTCTGGCAATCAGCCCCAGCATTTT.

The chain is built from TRBV5-1 and TRBJ2-1, with 8 bases that match TRBD1. V was clipped by 3 bases and J by 5 bases; unmatched bases: 1. The CDR3 totals 13 residues. CDR1 is SGHRS, CDR2 YFSETQ, per germline. The DNA for the CDR3 is TGCGCCAGCAGCTCGGGACAGGACAATGAGCAGTTCTTC. Translated, it gives CASSSGQDNEQFF.

The J gene is TRBJ2-7, the V gene TRBV5-1, with 11 bases identical to TRBD2. Germline loops: CDR1 SGHRS, CDR2 YFSETQ. The CDR3 has 13 residues. With V trimmed by 2 bases and J by 13 bases, 8 bases remained unmatched. The DNA for the CDR3 is TGCGCCAGCAGCTTACGACTAGCGGGATTTCTTTACTTC. It is translated as CASSLRLAGFLYF.

This clonotype was counted only a few times. The rearrangement joins TRBV6-2 or TRBV6-3 to TRBJ1-1; no reliable D call. The germline V gene encodes CDR1 MNHEY and CDR2 SVGEGT. The germline V and J ends were trimmed by 7 bases and 5 bases, with 14 bases remaining between them. This CDR3 comprises 13 residues. CDR3 in amino acids: CASTSGIGTEAFF. The CDR3 DNA is TGTGCCAGCACCAGTGGGATTGGAACTGAAGCTTTCTTT.

This clonotype was seen more than once but under ten times. The V and J genes are TRBV28 and TRBJ2-7; D unresolved. The CDR3 has 12 residues. Germline V lookup: CDR1 MDHEN, CDR2 SYDVKM. V lost 6 bases and J 6 bases, leaving 12 bases between the germline ends. As DNA, the CDR3 is TGTGCCAGCAGCCTCCCGCCTTCCGAGCAGTACTTC. Translating gives CASSLPPSEQYF.

This clonotype was seen at least ten times. The chain couples TRBV20-1 to TRBJ2-1; D assignment may be TRBD1 or TRBD2 (6 bases each). CDR1 is DFQATT, CDR2 SNEGSKA, per germline (reference sequence). V was clipped by 4 bases and J by 4 bases, with 14 bases between them. CDR3 size: 14 residues. DNA of the CDR3: TGCAGTGCTACCTTCGGGGGCCCTTACAATGAGCAGTTCTTC. Translation: CSATFGGPYNEQFF.

In this sample, this clonotype turned up a few times. The rearrangement links TRBV7-2 to TRBJ2-1; 8 bases are a match to TRBD2. V shed 1 base and J 4 bases; nucleotides not matched to a gene: 6. Germline V lookup: CDR1 SGHTA, CDR2 FQGNSA. CDR3 size: 16 residues. The CDR3 sequence: CASSLGREGWYNEQFF. DNA for the CDR3: TGTGCCAGCAGCTTAGGACGGGAGGGGTGGTACAATGAGCAGTTCTTC.

The genes are TRBV20-1 and TRBJ2-7; D is undetermined. The V end was cut by 3 bases, the J end by 2 bases, with 11 bases between. The CDR3 is 13 residues long. The germline CDR1 and CDR2 sequences are DFQATT and SNEGSKA (reference sequence). The CDR3 protein is CSASVRVTYEQYF. For the CDR3, the DNA is TGCAGTGCTAGCGTCCGGGTTACCTACGAGCAGTACTTC.

This clonotype has more than one count but fewer than ten. The CDR3 sequence: CASSLEGRETQYF. Here the CDR3 DNA reads TGCGCCAGCAGCTTGGAGGGTCGGGAGACCCAGTACTTC. This chain links TRBV5-1 with TRBJ2-5; D is unclear. Trimming took off 0 bases at V and 5 bases at J, with 8 bases between the two ends. In germline, CDR1 is SGHRS, CDR2 YFSETQ. This CDR3 region has 13 residues. Drawing the rest from reference TRBV5-1 and TRBJ2-5, the complete variable domain is KAGVTQTPRYLIKTRGQQVTLSCSPISGHRSVSWYQQTPGQGLQFLFEYFSETQRNKGNFPGRFSGRQFSNSRSEMNVSTLELGDSALYLCASSLEGRETQYFGPGTRLLVL.

The V call is TRBV11-2, the J call TRBJ1-6; weak D call: TRBD1 (5 bases). V lost 1 base, J lost 8 bases, and 12 bases lay in between. The length of the CDR3 is 15 residues. Per germline, CDR1 SGHAT and CDR2 FQNNGV. CDR3 residues: CASSLGQGIDSPLHF. The CDR3 coding sequence is TGTGCCAGCAGCTTAGGTCAGGGTATTGATTCACCCCTCCACTTT.